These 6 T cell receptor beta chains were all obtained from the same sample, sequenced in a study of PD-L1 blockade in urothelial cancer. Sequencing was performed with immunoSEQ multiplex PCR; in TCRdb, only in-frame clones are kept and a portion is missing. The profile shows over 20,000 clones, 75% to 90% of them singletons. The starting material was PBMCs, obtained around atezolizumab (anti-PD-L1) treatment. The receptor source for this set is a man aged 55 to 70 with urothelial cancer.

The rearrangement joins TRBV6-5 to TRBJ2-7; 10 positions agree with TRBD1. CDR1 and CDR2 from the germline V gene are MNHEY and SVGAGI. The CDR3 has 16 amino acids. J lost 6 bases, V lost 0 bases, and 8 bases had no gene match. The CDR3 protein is CASSYSFRQGAGEQYF. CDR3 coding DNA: TGTGCCAGCAGTTACTCTTTCAGACAGGGGGCGGGCGAGCAGTACTTC.

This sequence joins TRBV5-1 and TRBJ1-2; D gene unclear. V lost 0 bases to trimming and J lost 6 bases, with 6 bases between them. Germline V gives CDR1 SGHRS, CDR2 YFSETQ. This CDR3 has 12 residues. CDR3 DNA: TGCGCCAGCAGCTTGGGTCGGGATGGCTACACCTTC. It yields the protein CASSLGRDGYTF.

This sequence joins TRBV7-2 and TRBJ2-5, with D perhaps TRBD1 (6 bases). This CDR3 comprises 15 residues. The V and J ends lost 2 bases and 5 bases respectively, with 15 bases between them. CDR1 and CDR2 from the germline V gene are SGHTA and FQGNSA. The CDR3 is CASSLISGAAETQYF. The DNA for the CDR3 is TGTGCCAGCAGCTTAATTTCAGGGGCGGCGGAGACCCAGTACTTC. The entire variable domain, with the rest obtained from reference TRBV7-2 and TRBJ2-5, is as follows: GAGVSQSPSNKVTEKGKDVELRCDPISGHTALYWYRQSLGQGLEFLIYFQGNSAPDKSGLPSDRFSAERTGGSVSTLTIQRTQQEDSAVYLCASSLISGAAETQYFGPGTRLLVL.

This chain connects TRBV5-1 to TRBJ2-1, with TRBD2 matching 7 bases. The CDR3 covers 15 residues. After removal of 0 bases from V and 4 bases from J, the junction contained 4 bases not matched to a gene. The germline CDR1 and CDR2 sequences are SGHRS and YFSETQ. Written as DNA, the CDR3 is TGCGCCAGCAGCTTGGACAGCGGGACTTACAATGAGCAGTTCTTC. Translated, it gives CASSLDSGTYNEQFF.

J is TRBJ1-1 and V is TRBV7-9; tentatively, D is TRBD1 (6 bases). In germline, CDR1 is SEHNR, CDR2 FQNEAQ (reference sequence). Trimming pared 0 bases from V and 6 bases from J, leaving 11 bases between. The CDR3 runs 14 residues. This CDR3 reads CASSLARGWAEAFF. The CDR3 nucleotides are TGTGCCAGCAGCTTAGCGAGGGGGTGGGCTGAAGCTTTCTTT.

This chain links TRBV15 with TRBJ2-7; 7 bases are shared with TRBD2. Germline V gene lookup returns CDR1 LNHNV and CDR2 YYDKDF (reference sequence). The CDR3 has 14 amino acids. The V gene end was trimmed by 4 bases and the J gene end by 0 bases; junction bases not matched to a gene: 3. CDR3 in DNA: TGTGCCACCAGCACGAGCGGGATCTCCTACGAGCAGTACTTC. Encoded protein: CATSTSGISYEQYF.